This T cell receptor beta chain was sequenced in a study of cytomegalovirus exposure and HLA in healthy donors. A remark on this clone: Its antigen is undetermined.

Study results and limitations: Among the CMV-associated chains, a few were confirmed in vitro as specific for CMV antigens. The productive fraction for most TCR beta V segments was about 87% or about 30% in an earlier analysis.

The PCR contained 60 Vbeta and 13 Jbeta primers. Clones were sequenced by immunoSEQ multiplex PCR, and TCRdb holds only the in-frame ones, with some missing. Seen in this sample are around 100,000 clones; the ten most common clones hold about 3%. Per germline, CDR1 SGDLS and CDR2 YYNGEE. This CDR3 is built from 13 residues. The junction had 3 bases not matched to a gene; V was cut back by 0 bases and J by 7 bases. The chain combines TRBV9 with TRBJ1-1; 7 nucleotides line up with TRBD1. This receptor was obtained from a man in his forties in good health and CMV-seronegative. The sequenced sample consisted of PBMCs. This CDR3 is CASSVDPGGEAFF. The CDR3 DNA reads as TGTGCCAGCAGCGTAGATCCAGGGGGTGAAGCTTTCTTT.